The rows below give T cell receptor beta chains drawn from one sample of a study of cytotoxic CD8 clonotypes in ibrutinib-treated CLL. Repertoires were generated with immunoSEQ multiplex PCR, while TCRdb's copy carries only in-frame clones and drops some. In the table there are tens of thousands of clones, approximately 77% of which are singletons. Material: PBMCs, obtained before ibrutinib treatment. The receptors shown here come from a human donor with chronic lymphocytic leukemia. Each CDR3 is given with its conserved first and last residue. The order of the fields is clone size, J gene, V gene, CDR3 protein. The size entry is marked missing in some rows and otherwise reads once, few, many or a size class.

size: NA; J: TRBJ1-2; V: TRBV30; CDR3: CAWSPLYGYTF
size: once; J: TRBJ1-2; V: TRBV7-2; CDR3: CASLGQGIGYGYTF
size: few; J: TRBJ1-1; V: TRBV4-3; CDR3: CASSQELVAFPIGDTEAFF
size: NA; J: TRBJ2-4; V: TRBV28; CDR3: CASSFGGQGNIQYF
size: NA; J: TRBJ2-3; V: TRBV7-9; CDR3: CASSPRGAGEDTQYF
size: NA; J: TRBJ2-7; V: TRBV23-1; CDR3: CASSQSGSSSYEQYF
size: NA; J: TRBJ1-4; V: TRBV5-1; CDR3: CASSLQGQVYEKLFF
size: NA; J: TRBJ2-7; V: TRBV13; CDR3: CASSFGLRKSSSYEQYF
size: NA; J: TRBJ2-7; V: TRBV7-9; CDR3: CASSLAGGASYEQYF
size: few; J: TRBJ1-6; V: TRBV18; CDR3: CASSPIGVGNSPLHF
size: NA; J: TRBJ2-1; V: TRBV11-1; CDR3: CASSLVVSGQGINEQFF
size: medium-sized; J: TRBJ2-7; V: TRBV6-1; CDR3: CASQYEGGTPGEQYF
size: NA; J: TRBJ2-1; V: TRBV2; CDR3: CASGGVLRGGEQFF
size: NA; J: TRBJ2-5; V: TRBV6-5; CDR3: CASRAWAGGETQYF
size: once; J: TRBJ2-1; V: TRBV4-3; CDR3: CASSQGSSYNEQFF
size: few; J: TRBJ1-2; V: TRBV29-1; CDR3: CSVEVVQGFGYTF
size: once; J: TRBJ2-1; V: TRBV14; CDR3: CASSQESSSLAGVGEQFF
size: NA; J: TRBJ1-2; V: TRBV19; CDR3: CASSSLGSDYGYTF
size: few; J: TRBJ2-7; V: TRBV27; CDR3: CASSFGPGIREQYF
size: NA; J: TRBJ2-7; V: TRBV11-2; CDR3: CASSLDSGADEQYF
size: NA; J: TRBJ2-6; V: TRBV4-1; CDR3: CASSQAPGQGLGSGANVLTF
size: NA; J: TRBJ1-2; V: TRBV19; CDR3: CASSRDRVVNYGYTF
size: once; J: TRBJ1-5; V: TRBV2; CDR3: CASSEASDRGGYIQPQHF
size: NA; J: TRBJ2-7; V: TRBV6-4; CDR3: CASSDRTGDEQYF